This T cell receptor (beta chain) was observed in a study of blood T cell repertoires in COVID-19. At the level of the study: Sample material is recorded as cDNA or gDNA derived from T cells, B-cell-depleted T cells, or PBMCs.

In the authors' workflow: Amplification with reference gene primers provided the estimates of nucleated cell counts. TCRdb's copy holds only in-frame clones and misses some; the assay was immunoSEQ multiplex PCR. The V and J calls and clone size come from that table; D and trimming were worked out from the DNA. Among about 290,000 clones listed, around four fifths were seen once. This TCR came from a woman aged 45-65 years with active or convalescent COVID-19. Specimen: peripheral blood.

CDR3 protein: CAWSTGLAEETQYF. In DNA, the CDR3 is TGTGCCTGGAGTACTGGACTAGCTGAAGAGACCCAGTACTTC. The chain has TRBV30 and TRBJ2-5; 8 positions agree with TRBD2. The CDR3 has 14 amino acids. Germline loops: CDR1 GTSNPN, CDR2 SVGIG (reference sequence). V lost 2 bases to trimming and J lost 3 bases; unmatched junction nucleotides: 5.